This T cell receptor beta chain is from a study of blood T cell repertoires in COVID-19. Membership in each cohort depended on participant-reported clinical history. The data were produced by immunoSEQ multiplex PCR, yet TCRdb's version contains in-frame clones alone and is incomplete. The sample consists of hundreds of thousands of clones, roughly nine tenths of them appearing once. Trimming removed 5 bases at V and 0 bases at J, with 10 bases between. CDR1 is SGHNT and CDR2 is YENEEA in the germline V gene. The CDR3 is made up of 14 amino acids. The sample taken for sequencing was PBMCs or T cells enriched from blood (not recorded which). This chain links TRBV11-3 with TRBJ1-1; a possible D gene is TRBD1 (6 bases). The receptor was isolated from a woman aged 25 to 39 who had recovered from COVID-19. In nucleotides, the CDR3 is TGTGCCAGCAGCCAAACAGGGATGAACACTGAAGCTTTCTTT. It codes for CASSQTGMNTEAFF.